This is a list of T cell receptor beta chains from one sample in a study of T cells after yellow fever vaccination. Each CDR3 protein is one row after TCRdb ran MiXCR on the 5' RACE reads. This sample has about 110,000 distinct CDR3 sequences, with 6.5% to 9% found just once. Sample: CD8+ T cells sorted from PBMCs, taken 45 days after the yellow fever booster vaccination. Receptors originate from a man aged 25-45 years who received the YFV17D yellow fever vaccine. Both conserved end residues are part of each CDR3. The order of the fields is clone size, J gene, D gene, V gene, CDR3 protein, CDR3 DNA. A D gene is named only where the DNA matches it firmly. The listing skips clone size in some rows; elsewhere it reads once, few, many or a size class.

>.|TRBJ2-1|TRBD2|TRBV4-3
CASSQSAGLNYNEQFF
TGCGCCAGCAGCCAATCAGCGGGACTGAACTACAATGAGCAGTTCTTC
>many|TRBJ2-2|TRBD2|TRBV7-2
CASSSSGTAGELFF
TGTGCCAGCAGCTCGAGCGGGACGGCCGGGGAGCTGTTTTTT
>many|TRBJ2-3|.|TRBV7-3
CASSFDLAGTDTQYF
TGTGCCAGCAGCTTCGACCTAGCTGGCACAGATACGCAGTATTTT
>many|TRBJ2-7|.|TRBV20-1
CSAQGPRYYEQYF
TGCAGTGCCCAAGGGCCTCGTTACTACGAGCAGTACTTC
>few|TRBJ1-5|.|TRBV2
CASKWGSYSNQPQHF
TGTGCCAGCAAGTGGGGGTCGTATAGCAATCAGCCCCAGCATTTT
>many|TRBJ2-1|.|TRBV12-3/TRBV12-4
CASSLPRVADEQFF
TGTGCCAGCAGTTTACCCAGGGTTGCAGATGAGCAGTTCTTC
>many|TRBJ2-7|.|TRBV2
CAAGGGDPSSYEQYF
TGTGCCGCTGGAGGGGGGGACCCGAGCTCCTACGAGCAGTACTTC
>.|TRBJ2-3|.|TRBV10-3
CAISESGGTRFLTSTDTQYF
TGTGCCATCAGTGAGTCTGGTGGGACCAGATTTCTAACTAGCACAGATACGCAGTATTTT
>few|TRBJ1-4|TRBD1|TRBV15
CATSTGQGKVSEKLFF
TGTGCCACCAGCACGGGACAGGGTAAAGTTAGTGAAAAACTGTTTTTT
>many|TRBJ2-2|.|TRBV4-3
CASSQGWDTGELFF
TGCGCCAGCAGCCAAGGGTGGGACACCGGGGAGCTGTTTTTT
>.|TRBJ2-5|.|TRBV5-4
CASSGVQGVRETQYF
TGTGCCAGCAGCGGGGTACAGGGAGTAAGGGAGACCCAGTACTTC
>.|TRBJ2-7|.|TRBV21-1
CASSKLWESSYEQYF
TGTGCCAGCAGCAAACTCTGGGAAAGCTCCTACGAGCAGTACTTC
>many|TRBJ2-2|TRBD1|TRBV28
CASNPGTGNSGELFF
TGTGCCAGCAATCCCGGGACAGGGAACTCCGGGGAGCTGTTTTTT
>many|TRBJ2-1|.|TRBV18
CASSPSLWERSYNEQFF
TGTGCCAGCTCACCTAGTCTGTGGGAGCGATCCTACAATGAGCAGTTCTTC
>many|TRBJ2-3|.|TRBV5-1
CASSLSDTQYF
TGTGCCAGCAGCCTTTCAGATACGCAGTATTTT
>many|TRBJ2-1|.|TRBV5-1
CASVGSYNEQFF
TGCGCCAGCGTGGGCTCCTACAATGAGCAGTTCTTC
>many|TRBJ2-7|TRBD2|TRBV6-2/TRBV6-3
CASSYSPSGSGYEQYF
TGTGCCAGCAGTTACTCCCCTAGCGGGAGTGGCTACGAGCAGTACTTC
>many|TRBJ2-1|TRBD1|TRBV25-1
CASSEFGTAYNEQFF
TGTGCCAGCAGTGAATTTGGGACAGCATACAATGAGCAGTTCTTC
>.|TRBJ2-7|TRBD2|TRBV29-1
CSVERTSGSYEQYF
TGCAGCGTTGAACGGACTAGCGGGAGCTACGAGCAGTACTTC
>many|TRBJ2-2|TRBD2|TRBV4-3
CASSQVAGGSGELFF
TGCGCCAGCAGCCAAGTCGCGGGAGGGTCGGGGGAGCTGTTTTTT
>.|TRBJ2-3|TRBD2|TRBV5-6
CASSLPRTSGRGAKTDTQYF
TGTGCCAGCAGCTTGCCCCGGACTAGCGGGAGAGGGGCAAAAACAGATACGCAGTATTTT
>.|TRBJ2-7|.|TRBV27
CASSLTAGETYEQYF
TGTGCCAGCAGCCTTACAGCAGGGGAGACGTACGAGCAGTACTTC
>many|TRBJ2-6|TRBD2|TRBV10-3
CAIGGDGANVLTF
TGTGCCATCGGGGGGGATGGGGCCAACGTCCTGACTTTC
>.|TRBJ2-7|.|TRBV2
CASMARRYEQYF
TGTGCCAGCATGGCCAGGCGATACGAGCAGTACTTC
>many|TRBJ2-1|.|TRBV20-1
CSARVAGVSEQFF
TGCAGTGCTAGAGTGGCGGGCGTTAGTGAGCAGTTCTTC
>many|TRBJ2-1|TRBD2|TRBV6-5
CASSSTPQLAEDYNEQFF
TGTGCCAGCAGTTCCACCCCTCAACTAGCGGAAGACTACAATGAGCAGTTCTTC
>.|TRBJ1-1|.|TRBV5-6
CASSPTFGGANTEAFF
TGTGCCAGCAGCCCGACGTTCGGTGGGGCGAACACTGAAGCTTTCTTT
>many|TRBJ2-7|TRBD2|TRBV12-3/TRBV12-4
CASSSGLAGPDVYEQYF
TGTGCCAGCAGTTCAGGACTAGCGGGACCCGATGTGTACGAGCAGTACTTC
>many|TRBJ2-1|.|TRBV12-3/TRBV12-4
CASSFLYNEQFF
TGTGCCAGCAGTTTCCTCTACAATGAGCAGTTCTTC
>many|TRBJ1-1|.|TRBV5-1
CASRQVNTEAFF
TGCGCCAGCAGACAGGTGAACACTGAAGCTTTCTTT
>.|TRBJ2-1|TRBD2|TRBV7-8
CASWAGTSGLDEQFF
TGTGCCAGCTGGGCCGGGACTAGCGGTTTGGATGAGCAGTTCTTC
>many|TRBJ2-7|.|TRBV10-2
CASSATWSSYEQYF
TGCGCCAGCAGTGCCACCTGGAGCTCCTACGAGCAGTACTTC
>many|TRBJ2-5|TRBD2|TRBV29-1
CSARGSESGGKTQYF
TGCAGCGCGCGGGGGAGCGAATCGGGGGGGAAGACCCAGTACTTC
>.|TRBJ1-4|.|TRBV20-1
CSARPQGEKLFF
TGCAGTGCTAGACCCCAGGGGGAAAAACTGTTTTTT
>.|TRBJ2-2|.|TRBV19
CASSPNGELFF
TGTGCCAGTAGTCCCAACGGGGAGCTGTTTTTT
>many|TRBJ2-3|.|TRBV12-3/TRBV12-4
CASSLAGDTQYF
TGTGCCAGCAGTTTAGCGGGGGATACGCAGTATTTT
>many|TRBJ1-1|.|TRBV6-5
CASSYRGITEAFF
TGTGCCAGCAGTTACAGGGGGATAACTGAAGCTTTCTTT
>many|TRBJ2-1|TRBD2|TRBV4-3
CASSQEKVLAGENEQFF
TGCGCCAGCAGCCAAGAAAAGGTCCTAGCGGGAGAAAATGAGCAGTTCTTC
>few|TRBJ2-7|.|TRBV29-1
CSVGGGGGYEQYF
TGCAGCGTTGGAGGGGGCGGGGGGTACGAGCAGTACTTC
>medium-sized|TRBJ2-3|.|TRBV5-1
CASSSHGGGWTDTQYF
TGCGCCAGCAGCTCCCATGGTGGGGGTTGGACAGATACGCAGTATTTT
>few|TRBJ1-1|.|TRBV5-1
CASKRGGEAFF
TGCGCCAGCAAGAGGGGTGGTGAAGCTTTCTTT